A selection of T cell receptor beta chains follows, all from one sample in a study of cytomegalovirus exposure and HLA in healthy donors. Generated by immunoSEQ multiplex PCR, the TCRdb table keeps only in-frame clones and is missing some. In all, the sample yields just over 200,000 clones. Sequencing used PBMCs. These receptors all stem from a girl aged 2 to 10 in good health and CMV-seropositive. Both conserved end residues are part of each CDR3. Fields, in order: D gene, J gene, V gene, CDR3 DNA, CDR3 protein. D genes are given only for firm matches.

>NA|TRBJ2-5|TRBV2
TGTGCCAGTCGAGTGGGTTTCGGGAAAGAGACCCAGTACTTC
CASRVGFGKETQYF
>TRBD2|TRBJ2-5|TRBV7-6
TGTGCCAGCAGCCTCCGTGGGGGACTAGCGACTGAGACCCAGTACTTC
CASSLRGGLATETQYF
>TRBD2|TRBJ2-7|TRBV11-2
TGTGCCAGCAGCAAAGGGACTAGCACCTACGAGCAGTACTTC
CASSKGTSTYEQYF
>TRBD2|TRBJ2-2|TRBV10-3
TGTGCCATTCCCCGCGGGGGGAACACCGGGGAGCTGTTTTTT
CAIPRGGNTGELFF
>TRBD1|TRBJ2-1|TRBV5-1
TGCGCCAGCAGCTTGGCCAAAACAAGACAGGGTCGGGGCAATGAGCAGTTCTTC
CASSLAKTRQGRGNEQFF
>TRBD1|TRBJ2-7|TRBV7-9
TGTGCCAGCAGCTTACAAGGACAGGGAAGCCACGAGCAGTACTTC
CASSLQGQGSHEQYF
>TRBD2|TRBJ2-5|TRBV7-9
TGTGCCAGCAGCTCAGCGGGAGGGGGAGAGACCCAGTACTTC
CASSSAGGGETQYF
>TRBD2|TRBJ2-3|TRBV5-1
TGCGCCAGCAGCTTACTAGCGGGGCCACCCACAGATACGCAGTATTTT
CASSLLAGPPTDTQYF
>NA|TRBJ2-3|TRBV5-1
TGCGCCAGCAGCCGGAGCACAGATACGCAGTATTTT
CASSRSTDTQYF
>TRBD1|TRBJ1-5|TRBV6-5
TGTGCCAGCACTGGGACAGGGCCAGGACAGCCCCAGCATTTT
CASTGTGPGQPQHF
>NA|TRBJ1-2|TRBV29-1
TGCAGCGTTGCCCCTCGGCTGGCCCAGGATGGCTACACCTTC
CSVAPRLAQDGYTF
>TRBD2|TRBJ2-5|TRBV25-1
TGTGCCAGCAGTGAACCTCGGACTAGCGGACAAGAGACCCAGTACTTC
CASSEPRTSGQETQYF